These 10 T cell receptor beta chains share one sample of origin, sequenced in a study of blood T cell repertoires in COVID-19. TCRdb's copy holds only in-frame clones and misses some; the assay was immunoSEQ multiplex PCR. The sample has around 120,000 clones, roughly three quarters seen once. The sequenced material came from peripheral blood. The receptors stem from a woman at least 80 years old with acute or convalescent COVID-19.

This chain uses TRBV6-5 with TRBJ2-1; 8 bases line up with TRBD2. Trimming cost V 8 bases and J 10 bases; bases outside gene matches: 13. This CDR3 has 14 amino acids. The V gene's germline CDR1 is MNHEY and CDR2 SVGAGI. CDR3 DNA: TGTGCCAGCGGGAAGGTAGGACTAGCTCGAGAGCAGTTCTTC. Residues: CASGKVGLAREQFF.

The V and J genes are TRBV6-5 and TRBJ1-6, with 9 bases that match TRBD1. Germline CDR1 and CDR2: MNHEY and SVGAGI. CDR3 length equals 14 residues. Trimming removed 6 bases from V and 8 bases from J; junction bases left unmatched: 5. The chain's CDR3 is CASSPQGADSPLHF. The CDR3 DNA reads TGTGCCAGCAGCCCACAGGGGGCGGATTCACCCCTCCACTTT.

The CDR3: CASSFDRGSNYGYTF. The CDR3 DNA reads as TGTGCCAGCAGCTTCGACAGGGGATCTAACTATGGCTACACCTTC. The gene calls are TRBV11-2 and TRBJ1-2; 8 bases fit TRBD1. The CDR3 spans 15 residues. Trimming removed 3 bases from V and 0 bases from J; junction bases left unmatched: 3. Germline loops: CDR1 SGHAT, CDR2 FQNNGV.

The V call is TRBV5-5, the J call TRBJ1-1; a possible D gene is TRBD1 (5 bases). CDR3 length: 17 amino acids. Germline values: CDR1 SGHKS, CDR2 YYEKEE (reference sequence). V lost 2 bases and J 5 bases, leaving 22 bases between the germline ends. As DNA, the CDR3 is TGTGCCAGCAGCTTTGCGTATCTCCCCCAGGGAGGAACTGAAGCTTTCTTT. It encodes CASSFAYLPQGGTEAFF.

The genes are TRBV4-1 and TRBJ2-1, with TRBD2 matching 14 bases. This CDR3 spans 16 amino acids. The junction had 6 bases not matched to a gene; V was cut back by 2 bases and J by 9 bases. The germline CDR1 and CDR2 sequences are MGHRA and YSYEKL. The CDR3 reads CASSQLLTSGRGEQFF. DNA for the CDR3: TGCGCCAGCAGCCAACTACTGACTAGCGGGAGGGGTGAGCAGTTCTTC.

V is TRBV6-5 and J is TRBJ1-6, with D uncertain. The CDR3 contains 12 residues. The germline CDR1 and CDR2 sequences are MNHEY and SVGAGI. Trimming left V 2 bases short and J 7 bases short, with 3 bases between. This chain's CDR3 is CASSYANSPLHF. In DNA form, the CDR3 reads TGTGCCAGCAGTTACGCGAATTCACCCCTCCACTTT.

The gene calls are TRBV19 and TRBJ2-1; 10 positions match TRBD2. Per the germline V gene, CDR1 is LNHDA and CDR2 is SQIVND (reference sequence). The CDR3 is made up of 15 amino acids. Germline trimming cut 6 bases from V and 7 bases from J; bases unmatched to any gene: 9. The CDR3 here is CASSQLAGMSNEQFF. In DNA form, the CDR3 reads TGTGCCAGTAGCCAACTAGCGGGAATGAGTAATGAGCAGTTCTTC.

The rearrangement joins TRBV2 to TRBJ1-5, with TRBD1 identical over 11 bases. With 5 bases clipped from V and 6 bases from J, the junction kept 6 bases outside the gene matches. The CDR3 covers 15 residues. Germline V gene data show CDR1 as SNHLY and CDR2 as FYNNEI. The DNA of the CDR3 is TGTGCCAGCAGTCCCTGGACAGGGGGCATTCAGCCCCAGCATTTT. Protein product: CASSPWTGGIQPQHF.

This chain links TRBV30 with TRBJ1-4; 10 nucleotides agree with TRBD1. V shed 5 bases and J 8 bases; nucleotides not matched to a gene: 8. The germline CDR1 and CDR2 sequences are GTSNPN and SVGIG (reference sequence). There are 14 residues in the CDR3. The CDR3 coding sequence is TGTGCCTGGGGAACCGGGACAGGGGAAGAAAAACTGTTTTTT. Translation: CAWGTGTGEEKLFF.

The rearrangement links TRBV29-1 to TRBJ1-2; 10 nucleotides line up with TRBD1. The CDR3 consists of 15 residues. The V gene end was trimmed by 6 bases and the J gene end by 4 bases; junction bases not matched to a gene: 11. Germline V gene lookup returns CDR1 SQVTM and CDR2 ANQGSEA. DNA for the CDR3: TGCAGCGTCGACAGACTGACAGGGGGCCTCTATGGCTACACCTTC. It encodes CSVDRLTGGLYGYTF.